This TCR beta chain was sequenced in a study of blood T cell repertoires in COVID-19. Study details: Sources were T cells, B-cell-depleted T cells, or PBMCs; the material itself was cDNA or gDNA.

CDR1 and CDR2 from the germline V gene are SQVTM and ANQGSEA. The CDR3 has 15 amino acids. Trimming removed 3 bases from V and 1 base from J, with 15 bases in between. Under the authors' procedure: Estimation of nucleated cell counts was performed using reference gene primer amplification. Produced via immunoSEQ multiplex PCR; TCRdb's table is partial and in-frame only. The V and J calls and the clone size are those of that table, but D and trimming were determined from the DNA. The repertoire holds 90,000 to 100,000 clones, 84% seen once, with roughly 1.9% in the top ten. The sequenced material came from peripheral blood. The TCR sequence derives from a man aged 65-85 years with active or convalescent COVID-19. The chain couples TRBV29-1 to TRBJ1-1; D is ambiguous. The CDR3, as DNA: TGCAGCGTTGAGGGTTACAGACACCGGAACACTGAAGCTTTCTTT. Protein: CSVEGYRHRNTEAFF. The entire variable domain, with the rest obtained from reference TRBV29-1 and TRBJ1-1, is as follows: SAVISQKPSRDICQRGTSLTIQCQVDSQVTMMFWYRQQPGQSLTLIATANQGSEATYESGFVIDKFPISRPNLTFSTLTVSNMSPEDSSIYLCSVEGYRHRNTEAFFGQGTRLTVV.